The entry below gives a single TCR beta chain sequence along with its context. This CDR3 is built from 13 residues. Deletions cut 4 bases from V and 7 bases from J, with 14 bases between. Germline CDR1 SGHRS, CDR2 YFSETQ. The data stem from a study of cytomegalovirus exposure and HLA in healthy donors. This PCR relied on a set of 60 Vbeta primers and 13 Jbeta primers. Profiling relied on immunoSEQ multiplex PCR, and the TCRdb table lists in-frame clones only, not all of them. Seen here are around 200,000 clones, 80% observed once, and the top ten hold about 0.63%. The receptor was isolated from a boy younger than 18 in good health and CMV-seronegative. Material: PBMCs. The V and J genes are TRBV5-1 and TRBJ1-2, with D perhaps TRBD1 (5 bases). This chain's CDR3 is CASSPQGALGYTF. Here the CDR3 DNA reads TGCGCCAGCAGCCCGCAGGGCGCCCTTGGCTACACCTTC.